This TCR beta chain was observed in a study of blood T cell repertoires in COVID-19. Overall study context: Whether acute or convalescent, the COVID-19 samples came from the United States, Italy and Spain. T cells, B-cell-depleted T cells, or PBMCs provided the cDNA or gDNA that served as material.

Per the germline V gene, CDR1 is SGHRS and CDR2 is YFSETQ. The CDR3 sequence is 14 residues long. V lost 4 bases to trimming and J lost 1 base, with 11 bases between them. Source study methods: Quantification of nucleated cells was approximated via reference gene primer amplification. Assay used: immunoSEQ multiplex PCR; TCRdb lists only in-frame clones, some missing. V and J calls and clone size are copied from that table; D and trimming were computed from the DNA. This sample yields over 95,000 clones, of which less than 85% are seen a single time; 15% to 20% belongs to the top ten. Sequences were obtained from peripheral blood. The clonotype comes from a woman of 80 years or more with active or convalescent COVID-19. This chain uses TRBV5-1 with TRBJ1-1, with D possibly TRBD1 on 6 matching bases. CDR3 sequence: CASSIEQGNTEAFF. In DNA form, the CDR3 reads TGCGCCAGCAGCATCGAACAGGGGAACACTGAAGCTTTCTTT.